Listed here are 5 T cell receptor beta chains from one sample, sequenced in a study of T-cell memory formation after mild COVID-19. TCRdb reprocessed the 5' RACE reads with MiXCR, giving one entry per CDR3 protein. The table lists 250,000 to 300,000 distinct CDR3 sequences, 15% to 20% of them singletons, with 22% in the top ten. Sequenced: PBMCs or a T cell subset sorted from them (not recorded which). The receptors were gathered from a man aged 18 to 30 who had mild COVID-19 (a few samples of this study predate the infection). Cell type and time point are not known.

This chain uses TRBV10-2 with TRBJ2-3, with 13 bases fitting TRBD2. CDR3 length: 16 amino acids. CDR1 is WSHSY and CDR2 is SAAADI in the germline V gene. The ends lost 3 bases at V and 3 bases at J; junction bases unmatched: 3. The CDR3 loop is CASSEQLAGGTDTQYF. CDR3 DNA: TGCGCCAGCAGTGAACAACTAGCGGGGGGGACAGATACGCAGTATTTT.

The chain employs TRBV7-3 and TRBJ2-3; D possibly corresponds to TRBD1 (5 bases). The CDR3 covers 16 residues. Per the germline V gene, CDR1 is SGHTA and CDR2 is FQGTGA. V dropped 4 bases and J dropped 3 bases, with 17 bases sitting between them. The CDR3 region is CASSSNRLERTDTQYF. The CDR3 DNA follows: TGTGCCAGCAGCTCGAACAGGTTAGAGAGGACAGATACGCAGTATTTT.

The chain is built from TRBV20-1 and TRBJ1-4; D not certain. CDR3 length equals 11 residues. V lost 2 bases and J 14 bases, leaving 12 bases between the germline ends. Germline CDR1 and CDR2: DFQATT and SNEGSKA (reference sequence). DNA of the CDR3: TGCAGTGCTAGACGGAGCGGAGACCTGTTTTTT. Encoded protein: CSARRSGDLFF.

The table lists this clonotype with a few counts. This chain joins TRBV6-6 and TRBJ2-3; TRBD2 matches at 8 bases. The CDR3 totals 14 residues. Unmatched junction bases numbered 6, after V lost 2 bases and J lost 8 bases. Germline CDR1 MNHNY, CDR2 SVGAGI (reference sequence). CDR3 protein: CASSYRPGGTTQYF. CDR3 nucleotide sequence: TGTGCCAGCAGTTACCGCCCGGGGGGGACTACGCAGTATTTT.

The V and J genes are TRBV14 and TRBJ1-4, with 7 positions matching TRBD1. The germline gives CDR1 SGHDN, CDR2 FVKESK. The CDR3 runs 14 residues. V lost 4 bases to trimming and J lost 7 bases; unmatched junction nucleotides: 6. CDR3 coding DNA: TGTGCCAGCAGCCCCAAGACAGGGACTGAAAAACTGTTTTTT. The encoded protein is CASSPKTGTEKLFF.